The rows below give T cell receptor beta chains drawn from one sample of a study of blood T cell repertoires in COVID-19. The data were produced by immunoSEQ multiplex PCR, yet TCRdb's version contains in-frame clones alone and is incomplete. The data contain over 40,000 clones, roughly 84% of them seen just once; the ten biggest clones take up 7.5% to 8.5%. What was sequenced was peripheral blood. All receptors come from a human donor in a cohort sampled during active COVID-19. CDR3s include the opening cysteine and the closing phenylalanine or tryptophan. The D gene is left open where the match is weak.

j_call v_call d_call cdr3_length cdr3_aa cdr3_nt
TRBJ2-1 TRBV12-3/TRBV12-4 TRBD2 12 CASSGPGGEQFF TGTGCCAGCAGTGGACCGGGGGGTGAGCAGTTCTTC
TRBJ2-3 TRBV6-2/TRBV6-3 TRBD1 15 CASSYYAGGSDTQYF TGTGCCAGCAGTTACTATGCAGGGGGCTCAGATACGCAGTATTTT
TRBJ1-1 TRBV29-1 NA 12 CSVVRGNTEAFF TGCAGCGTTGTACGGGGGAACACTGAAGCTTTCTTT
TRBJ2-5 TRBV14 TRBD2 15 CASSHWGGSQETQYF TGTGCCAGCAGCCACTGGGGGGGGTCCCAAGAGACCCAGTACTTC
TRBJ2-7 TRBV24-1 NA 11 CATSGDNEQYF TGTGCCACCTCGGGGGATAACGAGCAGTACTTC
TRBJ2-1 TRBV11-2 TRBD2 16 CASSLEGLAGVREQFF TGTGCCAGCAGCTTAGAGGGACTAGCGGGAGTTAGGGAGCAGTTCTTC
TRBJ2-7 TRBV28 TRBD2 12 CASSFGLAGIHF TGTGCCAGCAGTTTCGGGCTAGCGGGAATCCACTTC
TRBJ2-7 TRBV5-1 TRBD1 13 CASSWGQGYEQYF TGCGCCAGCAGCTGGGGACAGGGCTACGAGCAGTACTTC
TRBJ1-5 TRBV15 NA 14 CATSRTGQNQPQHF TGTGCCACCAGCAGAACGGGACAAAATCAGCCCCAGCATTTT
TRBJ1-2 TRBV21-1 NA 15 CASSKKQGGNYGYTF TGTGCCAGCAGCAAAAAGCAGGGAGGTAACTATGGCTACACCTTC
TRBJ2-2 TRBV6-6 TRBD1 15 CASSSRQGNTGELFF TGTGCCAGCAGTTCGAGACAGGGAAACACCGGGGAGCTGTTTTTT
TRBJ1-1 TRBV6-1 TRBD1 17 CASSERGTGVKNTEAFF TGTGCCAGCAGTGAAAGAGGGACAGGGGTAAAAAACACTGAAGCTTTCTTT
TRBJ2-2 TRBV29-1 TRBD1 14 CSVVGQGVTGELFF TGCAGCGTTGTGGGACAGGGGGTTACCGGGGAGCTGTTTTTT
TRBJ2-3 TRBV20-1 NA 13 CSASRGGADTQYF TGCAGTGCTAGTAGGGGGGGCGCAGATACGCAGTATTTT
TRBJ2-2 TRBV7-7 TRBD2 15 CASSPLAMNTGELFF TGTGCTAGCAGCCCACTAGCGATGAACACCGGGGAGCTGTTTTTT